This entry features one TCR beta chain sequence. Antigen: not known. These data are taken from a study of cytomegalovirus exposure and HLA in healthy donors. General study findings and limits: As a later analysis revealed, most CMV-associated TCR beta chains appeared HLA-restricted.

The germline gives CDR1 SQVTM, CDR2 ANQGSEA. This CDR3 contains 14 residues. Trimming pared 4 bases from V and 0 bases from J, leaving 12 bases between. 60 Vbeta and 13 Jbeta primers were used in PCR. Using immunoSEQ multiplex PCR, the repertoire was profiled, and TCRdb retains in-frame clones only, with some absent. The sample has more than 200,000 clones, and its top ten clones hold around 0.95%. This TCR derives from a woman in her 30s in good health and CMV-seropositive. Sequenced: PBMCs. The rearrangement uses TRBV29-1 and TRBJ1-2, with D possibly matching TRBD1 (6 bases). The CDR3, as DNA: TGCAGCGTTGGGGGAAGGGACACTAACTATGGCTACACCTTC. This codes for CSVGGRDTNYGYTF.